The clone carrying this T cell receptor (beta chain) has at least ten counts. Its specificity is not known. Disease in donors with ophthalmopathy had moderate-to-severe activity, CAS ≥3, NOSPECS ≥4 and under 3 months' duration. Amplified TCR beta CDR3 regions were obtained using RNA transcripts as template. Investigators did first-round RT-PCR with HTBI primers, then second-round multiplex PCR. TCRdb re-derived calls from the multiplex PCR reads in MiXCR, one entry per CDR3 protein. This sample has roughly 300,000 distinct CDR3 sequences, with 15% to 20% found just once. This sample was taken from a study of Graves' ophthalmopathy and Graves' hyperthyroidism. Study results and limitations: Between ophthalmopathy and stable hyperthyroidism, a 13-signature model drew a separation with about 88% sensitivity and roughly 78% specificity.

Source material: peripheral blood. This clonotype was sampled from an adult man with Graves' ophthalmopathy.

CDR3 loop: CASSLVWSRYKSTDTQYF. In DNA form, the CDR3 reads TGTGCCAGCAGTTTAGTTTGGAGTAGGTACAAGAGCACAGATACGCAGTATTTT. The genes are TRBV28 and TRBJ2-3; no clear D gene. With 2 bases removed from V and 0 bases from J, the gap between germline ends came to 18 bases. Per germline, CDR1 MDHEN and CDR2 SYDVKM. The CDR3 is 18 residues long.